A selection of T cell receptor beta chains follows, all from one sample in a study of T cell repertoires in cytomegalovirus infection. TCRdb reanalysed the reads using MiXCR and keeps one entry per CDR3 protein. The repertoire holds around 740,000 distinct CDR3 sequences, with about 40% as singletons. The sequenced sample consisted of PBMCs. The receptors derive from a human donor in good health (CMV status not recorded). Some clones in this sample may be carry-over from other donors' samples. Each CDR3 is given without its conserved first and last residue. Expanded clones are given a class, and other clones once, few, many or no size at all.

>TRBV28|many
ASRRTGERNQPQH
>TRBV4-1|few
ASSQDKGGGYNEQF
>TRBV7-2|few
ASSLKTARGPGELF
>TRBV7-4|-
ASSLELALSSYNEQF
>TRBV7-3|-
ASSLDAGGPEDTQY
>TRBV7-9|many
ASSSSGGPEAF
>TRBV7-2|-
ASSSLGTGGIYEQY
>TRBV7-2|-
ASCLSRQSYGYT
>TRBV28|-
ASSAGTGGIETQY
>TRBV5-6|few
ASSPGVSSYEQY
>TRBV3-1|-
ASSQDEEGSYYGYT
>TRBV10-3|-
AISELQSNQPQH
>TRBV7-9|once
ARREVADTNTGELF
>TRBV7-6|-
ASRQRDRGAGANVLT
>TRBV7-8|once
ASGKSYNEQF
>TRBV12-3/TRBV12-4|few
ASLSGGGLPSYNEQF
>TRBV6-6|few
ASSYSEGVTYEQY
>TRBV28|few
ASSWGTGGTTDEQY
>TRBV7-2|many
ASSPMYSYNEQF
>TRBV6-1|few
ASSLNRGQHTGELF
>TRBV10-3|-
AIKSGDHSPLH
>TRBV7-9|few
ASSLAQAANYGYT
>TRBV6-5|-
ASSYSTGERPYEQY
>TRBV9|many
ASSARLAGVVRNEQF
>TRBV28|-
ASKSVSSTDTQY
>TRBV2|-
ASSGQGIYEQY
>TRBV9|-
ASSVNARNEKLF
>TRBV7-2|-
ASSWGSGPYEQY
>TRBV28|few
ASTLRGGVQPQH
>TRBV7-2|-
ASSPPVNEQF
>TRBV11-2|-
ASSPRHGRTPDYGYT
>TRBV4-1|-
ASEATNEKLF
>TRBV28|few
ASIATPTDTQY
>TRBV2|-
ASRGPNANTEAF
>TRBV11-2|few
ASSFRQGRDMNTEAF
>TRBV2|few
ASSMSGGPGTYNEQF
>TRBV20-1|-
SARGRIRSYEQY
>TRBV10-3|-
AIRTGGRQETQY
>TRBV7-2|many
ASTLWEGRYGYT
>TRBV29-1|once
SVGGSEAF
>TRBV19|-
ASSIGLQMRQPQH
>TRBV6-1|few
ATSPHWGGGTEAF
>TRBV28|few
ASSRPGGPGYGYT
>TRBV19|-
ASSLGQLSYNEQF
>TRBV20-1|few
SASSLRERKYNEQF
>TRBV7-9|-
ASSLVTSGFTGELF
>TRBV27|few
AAGTSGGEQF
>TRBV3-1|-
ASSQEGRGAGHEQF
>TRBV11-2|-
ASSVERGAEAF
>TRBV20-1|few
SADEPWGGQGQETQY
>TRBV12-3/TRBV12-4|-
ASSTSQVQETQY
>TRBV28|few
ASSQGPYEQY
>TRBV4-2|-
ASSQEFYRTQETQY
>TRBV19|-
ASSIRPLNYGYT
>TRBV12-5|-
ASAVGQGYTDTQY
>TRBV12-3/TRBV12-4|-
ASRDGRFANTGELF
>TRBV5-6|-
ASSQGTGRFEGQPQH
>TRBV7-8|few
ASSLAQGALSGNTIY
>TRBV12-3/TRBV12-4|few
ASSLLRPAGEKLF